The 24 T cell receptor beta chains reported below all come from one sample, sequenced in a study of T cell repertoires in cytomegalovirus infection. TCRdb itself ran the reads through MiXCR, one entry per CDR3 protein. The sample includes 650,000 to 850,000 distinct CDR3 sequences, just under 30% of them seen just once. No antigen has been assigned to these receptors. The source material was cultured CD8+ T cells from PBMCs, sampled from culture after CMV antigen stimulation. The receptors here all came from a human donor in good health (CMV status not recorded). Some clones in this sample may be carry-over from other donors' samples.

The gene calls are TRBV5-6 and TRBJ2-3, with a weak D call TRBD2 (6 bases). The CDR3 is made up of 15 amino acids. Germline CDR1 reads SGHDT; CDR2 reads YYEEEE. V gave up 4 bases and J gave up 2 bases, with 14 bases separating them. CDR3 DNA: TGTGCCAGCAGCAGCCGGGACTCTTACACAGATACGCAGTATTTT. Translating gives CASSSRDSYTDTQYF.

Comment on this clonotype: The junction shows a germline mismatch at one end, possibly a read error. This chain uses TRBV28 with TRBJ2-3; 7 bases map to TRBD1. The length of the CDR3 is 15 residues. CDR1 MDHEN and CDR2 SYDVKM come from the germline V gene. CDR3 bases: TGTGCCGGCAGTTTCCCGGCAGGGGGAACAGATACGCAGTATTTT. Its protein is CAGSFPAGGTDTQYF.

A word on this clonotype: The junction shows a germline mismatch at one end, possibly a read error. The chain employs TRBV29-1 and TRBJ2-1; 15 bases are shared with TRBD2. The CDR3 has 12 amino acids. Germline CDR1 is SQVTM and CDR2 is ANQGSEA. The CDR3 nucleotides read TGCAGCGCCAGGACTAGCGGGGGGGCTTTGGTCTTC. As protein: CSARTSGGALVF.

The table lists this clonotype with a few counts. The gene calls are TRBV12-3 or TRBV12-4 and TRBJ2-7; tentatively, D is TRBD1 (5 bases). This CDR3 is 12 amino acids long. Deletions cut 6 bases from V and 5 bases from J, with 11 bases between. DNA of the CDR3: TGTGCCAGCAGCGGAACAGGTCACGAGCAGTACTTC. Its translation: CASSGTGHEQYF.

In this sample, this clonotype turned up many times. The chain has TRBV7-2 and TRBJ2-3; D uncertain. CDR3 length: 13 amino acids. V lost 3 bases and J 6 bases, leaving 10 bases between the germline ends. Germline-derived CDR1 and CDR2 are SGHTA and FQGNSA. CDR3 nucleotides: TGTGCCAGCAGCTTCGGATCACCGGATACGCAGTATTTT. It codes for CASSFGSPDTQYF.

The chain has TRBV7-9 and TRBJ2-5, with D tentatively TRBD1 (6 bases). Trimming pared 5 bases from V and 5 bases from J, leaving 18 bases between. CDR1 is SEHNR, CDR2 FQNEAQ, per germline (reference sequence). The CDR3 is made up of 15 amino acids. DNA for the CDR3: TGTGCCAGCAGCGACCGGACCAGGGGCCCGGAGACCCAGTACTTC. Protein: CASSDRTRGPETQYF.

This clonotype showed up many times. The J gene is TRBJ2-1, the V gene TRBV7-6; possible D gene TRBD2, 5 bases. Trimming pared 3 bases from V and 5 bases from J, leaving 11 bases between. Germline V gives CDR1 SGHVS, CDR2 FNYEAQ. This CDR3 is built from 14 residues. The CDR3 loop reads CASSFEADNNEQFF. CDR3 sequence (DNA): TGTGCCAGCAGCTTCGAAGCGGATAACAATGAGCAGTTCTTC.

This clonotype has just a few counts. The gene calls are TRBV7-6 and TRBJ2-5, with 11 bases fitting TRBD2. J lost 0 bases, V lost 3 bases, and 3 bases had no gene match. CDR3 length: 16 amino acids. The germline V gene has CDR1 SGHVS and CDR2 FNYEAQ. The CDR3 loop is CASSFTTSGDQETQYF. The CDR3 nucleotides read TGTGCCAGCAGCTTCACGACTAGCGGGGACCAAGAGACCCAGTACTTC.

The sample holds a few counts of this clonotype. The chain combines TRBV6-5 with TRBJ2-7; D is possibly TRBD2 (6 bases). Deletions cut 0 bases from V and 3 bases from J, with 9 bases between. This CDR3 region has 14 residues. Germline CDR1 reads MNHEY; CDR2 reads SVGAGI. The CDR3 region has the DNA TGTGCCAGCAGTTACTCGACTAGATTCTACGAGCAGTACTTC. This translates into CASSYSTRFYEQYF.

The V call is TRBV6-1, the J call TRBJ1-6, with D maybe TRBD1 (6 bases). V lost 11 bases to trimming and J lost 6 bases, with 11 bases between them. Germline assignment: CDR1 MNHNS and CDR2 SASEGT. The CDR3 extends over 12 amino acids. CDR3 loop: CAARDINSPLHF. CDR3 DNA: TGTGCCGCCCGGGACATTAATTCACCCCTCCACTTT.

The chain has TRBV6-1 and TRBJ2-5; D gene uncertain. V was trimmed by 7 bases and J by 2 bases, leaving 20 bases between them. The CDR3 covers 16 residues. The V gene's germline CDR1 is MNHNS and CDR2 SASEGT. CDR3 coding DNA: TGTGCCAGCATCCCTTACGGAAATTCTAGACAAGAGACCCAGTACTTC. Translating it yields CASIPYGNSRQETQYF.

In DNA form, the CDR3 reads TGTGCCAGCAGCCAAGATGGAGCTAGCGGGGGGCTCCACACCGGGGAGCTGTTTTTT. As protein: CASSQDGASGGLHTGELFF. This rearrangement joins TRBV14 to TRBJ2-2, with 11 bases aligning to TRBD2. J was trimmed by 3 bases and V by 0 bases; bases with no gene match: 9. This CDR3 contains 19 residues. Germline V gene lookup returns CDR1 SGHDN and CDR2 FVKESK. Supplemented by reference TRBV14 and TRBJ2-2, the full variable domain reads EAGVTQFPSHSVIEKGQTVTLRCDPISGHDNLYWYRRVMGKEIKFLLHFVKESKQDESGMPNNRFLAERTGGTYSTLKVQPAELEDSGVYFCASSQDGASGGLHTGELFFGEGSRLTVL.

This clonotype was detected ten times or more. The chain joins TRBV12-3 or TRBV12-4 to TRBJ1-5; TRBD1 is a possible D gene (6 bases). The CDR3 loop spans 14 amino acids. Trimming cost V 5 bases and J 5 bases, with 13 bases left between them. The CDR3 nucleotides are TGTGCCAGCAGTACAGGGAGGGGCGATCAGCCCCAGCATTTT. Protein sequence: CASSTGRGDQPQHF.

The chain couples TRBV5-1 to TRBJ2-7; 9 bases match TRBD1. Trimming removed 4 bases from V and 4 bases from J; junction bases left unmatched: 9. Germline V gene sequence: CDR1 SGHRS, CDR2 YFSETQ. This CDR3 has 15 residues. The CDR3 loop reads CASSAQGAVQYEQYF. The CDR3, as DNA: TGCGCCAGCAGCGCACAGGGGGCCGTTCAGTACGAGCAGTACTTC.

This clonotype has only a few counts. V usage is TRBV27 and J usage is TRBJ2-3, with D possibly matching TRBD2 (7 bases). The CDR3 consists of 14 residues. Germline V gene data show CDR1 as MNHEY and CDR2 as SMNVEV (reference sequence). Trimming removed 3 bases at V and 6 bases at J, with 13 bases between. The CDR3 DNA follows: TGTGCCAGCAGTTTGTCGGGGGGCTACGATACGCAGTATTTT. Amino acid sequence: CASSLSGGYDTQYF.

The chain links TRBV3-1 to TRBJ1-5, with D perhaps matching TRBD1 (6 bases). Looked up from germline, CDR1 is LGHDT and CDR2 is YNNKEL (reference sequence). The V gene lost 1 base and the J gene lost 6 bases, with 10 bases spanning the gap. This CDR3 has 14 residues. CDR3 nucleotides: TGTGCCAGCAGCCAAGGTACAGGGATTCAGCCCCAGCATTTT. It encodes CASSQGTGIQPQHF.

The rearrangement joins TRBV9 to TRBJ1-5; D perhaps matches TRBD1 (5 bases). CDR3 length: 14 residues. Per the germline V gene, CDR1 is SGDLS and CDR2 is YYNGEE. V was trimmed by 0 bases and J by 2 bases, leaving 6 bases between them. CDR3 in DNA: TGTGCCAGCAGCGTAGGGGACGGCAATCAGCCCCAGCATTTT. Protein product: CASSVGDGNQPQHF.

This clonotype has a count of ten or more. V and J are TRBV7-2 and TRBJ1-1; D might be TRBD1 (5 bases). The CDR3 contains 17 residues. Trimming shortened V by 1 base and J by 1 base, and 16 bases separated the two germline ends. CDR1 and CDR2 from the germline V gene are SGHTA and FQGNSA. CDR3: CASSLENQGSRNTEAFF. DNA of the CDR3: TGTGCCAGCAGCTTAGAGAACCAGGGAAGTAGGAACACTGAAGCTTTCTTT.

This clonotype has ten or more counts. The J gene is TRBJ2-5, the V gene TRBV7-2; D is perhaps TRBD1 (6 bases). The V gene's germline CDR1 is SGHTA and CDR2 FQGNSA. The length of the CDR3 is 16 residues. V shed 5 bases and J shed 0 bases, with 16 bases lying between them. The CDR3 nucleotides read TGTGCCAGCAGCGCCCGGACAGACCTCTACCAAGAGACCCAGTACTTC. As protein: CASSARTDLYQETQYF.

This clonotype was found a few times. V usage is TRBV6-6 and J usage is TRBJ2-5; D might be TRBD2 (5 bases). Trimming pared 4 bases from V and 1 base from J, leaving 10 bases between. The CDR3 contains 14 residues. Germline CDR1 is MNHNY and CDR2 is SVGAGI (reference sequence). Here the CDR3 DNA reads TGTGCCAGCAGTTCCGCTAGCTCCCAAGAGACCCAGTACTTC. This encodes CASSSASSQETQYF.

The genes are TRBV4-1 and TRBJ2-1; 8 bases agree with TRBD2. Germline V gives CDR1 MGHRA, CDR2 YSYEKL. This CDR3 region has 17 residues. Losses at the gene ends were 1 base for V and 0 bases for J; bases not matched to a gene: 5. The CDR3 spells CASSQGGSGDSYNEQFF. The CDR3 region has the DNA TGCGCCAGCAGCCAAGGGGGTAGCGGGGACTCCTACAATGAGCAGTTCTTC.

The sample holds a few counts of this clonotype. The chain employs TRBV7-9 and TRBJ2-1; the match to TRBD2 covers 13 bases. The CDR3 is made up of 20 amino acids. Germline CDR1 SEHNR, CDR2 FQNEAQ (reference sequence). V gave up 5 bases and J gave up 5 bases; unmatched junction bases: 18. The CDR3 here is CASSPNPGLAGPARDNEQFF. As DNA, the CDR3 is TGTGCCAGCAGCCCCAACCCGGGACTAGCGGGGCCTGCCCGAGACAATGAGCAGTTCTTC.

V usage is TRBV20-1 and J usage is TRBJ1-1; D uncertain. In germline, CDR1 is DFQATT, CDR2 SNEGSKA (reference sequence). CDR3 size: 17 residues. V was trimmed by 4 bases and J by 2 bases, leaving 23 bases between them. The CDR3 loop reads CSATSTAMAVFNTEAFF. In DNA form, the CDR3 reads TGCAGTGCTACTAGTACAGCCATGGCCGTTTTTAACACTGAAGCTTTCTTT.

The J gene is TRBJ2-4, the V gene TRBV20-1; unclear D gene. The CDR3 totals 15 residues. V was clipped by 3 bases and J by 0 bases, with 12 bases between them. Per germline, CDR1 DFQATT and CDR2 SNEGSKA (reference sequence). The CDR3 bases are TGCAGTGCTAGTACAGAAGAGTCAGCCAAAAACATTCAGTACTTC. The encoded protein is CSASTEESAKNIQYF.